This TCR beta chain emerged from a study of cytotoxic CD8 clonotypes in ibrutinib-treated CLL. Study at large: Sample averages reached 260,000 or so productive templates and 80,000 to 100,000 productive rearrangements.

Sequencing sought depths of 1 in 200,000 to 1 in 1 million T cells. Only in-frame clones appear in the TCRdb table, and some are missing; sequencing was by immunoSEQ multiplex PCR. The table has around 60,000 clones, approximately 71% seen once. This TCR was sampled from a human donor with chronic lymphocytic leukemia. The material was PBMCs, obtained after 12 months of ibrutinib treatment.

For the CDR3, the DNA is TGTGCCAGCAGCCCCTCGACAGGGAGCTCCTACGAGCAGTACTTC. It yields the protein CASSPSTGSSYEQYF. The J gene is TRBJ2-7, the V gene TRBV27; the match to TRBD1 covers 7 bases. In germline, CDR1 is MNHEY, CDR2 SMNVEV (reference sequence). CDR3 length: 15 residues. The V gene end was trimmed by 6 bases and the J gene end by 0 bases; junction bases not matched to a gene: 8.